The source of this T cell receptor (beta chain) is a study of T cell responses to AZD1222 COVID-19 vaccine. CDR3 length: 12 residues. The V gene lost 5 bases and the J gene lost 3 bases, with 8 bases spanning the gap. The repertoire was sequenced with immunoSEQ multiplex PCR; TCRdb's copy has only in-frame clones and lacks some. The table lists about 200,000 clones, approximately 95% of them singletons, with 1% in the top ten. This TCR was sampled from an adult who received the AZD1222 COVID-19 vaccine. The sequencing used peripheral blood, collected 28 days after the second AZD1222 dose. The chain links TRBV12-3 or TRBV12-4 to TRBJ2-7, with no clear D. The CDR3 DNA reads as TGTGCCAGCAGTACAGCCCACTACGAGCAGTACTTC. This gives the protein CASSTAHYEQYF.